A single sample gave rise to the 26 T cell receptor beta chains below, sequenced in a study of T cells in Graves' hyperthyroidism and ophthalmopathy. Regions amplified from RNA transcripts were the TCR beta CDR3 regions. With the HTBI primer set, the TCR CDR3 went through a first round of RT-PCR. TCRdb itself ran the multiplex PCR reads through MiXCR, one entry per CDR3 protein. The data contain 800,000 or so distinct CDR3 sequences, 38% of them singletons. The sample taken for sequencing was blood. The receptors come from a man younger than 35 with Graves' hyperthyroidism.

The chain uses TRBV12-3 or TRBV12-4 and TRBJ1-5; no firm D call. CDR3 length: 15 amino acids. Deletions cut 2 bases from V and 0 bases from J, with 8 bases between. DNA for the CDR3: TGTGCCAGCAGTTTAAACCAGGATAGCAATCAGCCCCAGCATTTT. It specifies CASSLNQDSNQPQHF.

This clonotype was counted ten times or more. The chain joins TRBV24-1 to TRBJ1-5; no reliable D call. This CDR3 has 12 residues. The V gene's germline CDR1 is KGHDR and CDR2 SFDVKD. Trimming pared 1 base from V and 10 bases from J, leaving 7 bases between. The CDR3 protein is CATSDFGEPQHF. In DNA, the CDR3 is TGTGCCACCAGTGATTTCGGGGAACCCCAGCATTTT.

This clonotype has a count of ten or more. The chain couples TRBV19 to TRBJ1-5; TRBD1 matches at 10 bases. V shed 7 bases and J 11 bases; nucleotides not matched to a gene: 5. Per germline, CDR1 LNHDA and CDR2 SQIVND (reference sequence). The CDR3 contains 12 residues. The chain's CDR3 is CASTTGGWAQHF. For the CDR3, the DNA is TGTGCCAGTACGACAGGGGGCTGGGCCCAGCATTTT.

The sample holds many counts of this clonotype. The chain joins TRBV15 to TRBJ1-5; 12 nucleotides agree with TRBD1. V dropped 5 bases and J dropped 4; count of bases not matched to a gene: 15. Germline-derived CDR1 and CDR2 are LNHNV and YYDKDF (reference sequence). CDR3 length: 19 amino acids. The CDR3 sequence is CATSPLEGTGGPLNQPQHF. The CDR3 coding sequence is TGTGCCACCAGCCCCCTCGAAGGGACAGGGGGCCCATTAAATCAGCCCCAGCATTTT.

The chain joins TRBV11-2 to TRBJ1-2, with TRBD1 as a possible D gene (5 bases). Trimming left V 4 bases short and J 0 bases short, with 18 bases between. The CDR3 loop spans 17 amino acids. Germline loops: CDR1 SGHAT, CDR2 FQNNGV. As DNA, the CDR3 is TGTGCCAGCAGCTCCCCCGGTCTAGGACAAGCTAACTATGGCTACACCTTC. Protein sequence: CASSSPGLGQANYGYTF.

This clonotype was observed at least ten times. The CDR3 sequence: CASSLMGDSIYQPQHF. In nucleotides, the CDR3 is TGTGCCAGCAGCCTGATGGGGGATAGTATTTATCAGCCCCAGCATTTT. The chain couples TRBV7-6 to TRBJ1-5; TRBD1 is a possible D gene (5 bases). Per germline, CDR1 SGHVS and CDR2 FNYEAQ. This CDR3 is 16 amino acids long. The germline V and J ends were trimmed by 5 bases and 5 bases, with 19 bases remaining between them.

The gene calls are TRBV2 and TRBJ2-2, with a tentative D call TRBD1 (6 bases). The CDR3 consists of 15 residues. Germline CDR1 and CDR2: SNHLY and FYNNEI. The V end was cut by 7 bases, the J end by 4 bases, with 16 bases between. The CDR3 DNA follows: TGTGCCAGCACCCCCGACAGGATGGGCACCGGGGAGCTGTTTTTT. Translating gives CASTPDRMGTGELFF.

V and J are TRBV7-6 and TRBJ1-6, with a possible D match to TRBD1 (6 bases). Looked up from germline, CDR1 is SGHVS and CDR2 is FNYEAQ. The ends were cut back, 1 base at V and 4 bases at J, with 14 bases in the middle. The CDR3 is made up of 17 amino acids. CDR3 region: CASSLGPGQSYNSPLHF. For the CDR3, the DNA is TGTGCCAGCAGCTTAGGGCCCGGACAGTCTTATAATTCACCCCTCCACTTT.

The CDR3 spells CATSRGGQGRGGEAFF. DNA of the CDR3: TGTGCCACCAGCAGAGGAGGACAGGGGAGAGGAGGTGAAGCTTTCTTT. The rearrangement uses TRBV15 and TRBJ1-1; 9 bases line up with TRBD1. V trimming: 1 base; J trimming: 7 bases; junction bases outside the gene matches: 10. The CDR3 covers 16 residues. CDR1 and CDR2 from the germline V gene are LNHNV and YYDKDF (reference sequence).

This clonotype appeared many times. V and J are TRBV15 and TRBJ2-7, with a possible D match to TRBD1 (5 bases). This CDR3 is 17 amino acids long. CDR1 is LNHNV and CDR2 is YYDKDF in the germline V gene (reference sequence). The V gene lost 2 bases and the J gene lost 0 bases, with 17 bases spanning the gap. The DNA for the CDR3 is TGTGCCACCAGCAGACTACGAGGCAGGGCTAGCTCCTACGAGCAGTACTTC. Amino acid sequence: CATSRLRGRASSYEQYF.

This clonotype was observed a single time. V and J are TRBV3-1 and TRBJ1-1; D ambiguous. Germline lookup yields CDR1 LGHDT and CDR2 YNNKEL (reference sequence). There are 16 residues in the CDR3. V was cut by 0 bases and J by 1 base, with 12 bases left in between. The CDR3, as DNA: TGTGCCAGCAGCCAAGATTATGCGCAGTCGAACACTGAAGCTTTCTTT. Translating it yields CASSQDYAQSNTEAFF. Drawing the rest from reference TRBV3-1 and TRBJ1-1, the complete variable domain is DTAVSQTPKYLVTQMGNDKSIKCEQNLGHDTMYWYKQDSKKFLKIMFSYNNKELIINETVPNRFSPKSPDKAHLNLHINSLELGDSAVYFCASSQDYAQSNTEAFFGQGTRLTVV.

The table lists this clonotype with a few counts. The chain recombines TRBV7-9 with TRBJ1-2; tentatively, D is TRBD1 (5 bases). From germline, CDR1 is SEHNR and CDR2 FQNEAQ (reference sequence). V was cut by 6 bases and J by 7 bases, with 15 bases left in between. This CDR3 has 13 residues. CDR3 DNA: TGTGCCAGCAGTTCTGGGACCCCGTCTGGCTACACCTTC. Its translation is CASSSGTPSGYTF. The complete variable domain, with remaining parts taken from reference TRBV7-9 and TRBJ1-2, reads DTGVSQNPRHKITKRGQNVTFRCDPISEHNRLYWYRQTLGQGPEFLTYFQNEAQLEKSRLLSDRFSAERPKGSFSTLEIQRTEQGDSAMYLCASSSGTPSGYTFGSGTRLTVV.

Comments on this clonotype: Possible read error: a much larger clone is one base away. For the CDR3, the DNA is TGCAGCGCTTTAGACAGGGGGGGCGAAAAACTGTTTTTT. Translated: CSALDRGGEKLFF. J is TRBJ1-4 and V is TRBV29-1, with TRBD1 matching over 9 bases. V shed 7 bases, J shed 8 bases, and the junction held 8 bases outside the gene matches. This CDR3 spans 13 amino acids. CDR1 is SQVTM and CDR2 is ANQGSEA in the germline V gene.

This rearrangement joins TRBV15 to TRBJ2-5; weak D call: TRBD1 (6 bases). The CDR3 is 14 residues long. Germline-derived CDR1 and CDR2 are LNHNV and YYDKDF (reference sequence). V lost 0 bases and J lost 5, with 10 bases in between. The CDR3 sequence: CATSREAGVETQYF. The CDR3 DNA reads as TGTGCCACCAGCAGAGAGGCAGGGGTCGAGACCCAGTACTTC. Drawing the rest from reference TRBV15 and TRBJ2-5, the complete variable domain is DAMVIQNPRYQVTQFGKPVTLSCSQTLNHNVMYWYQQKSSQAPKLLFHYYDKDFNNEADTPDNFQSRRPNTSFCFLDIRSPGLGDTAMYLCATSREAGVETQYFGPGTRLLVL.

About this clonotype: A read error may be the cause here, since a much bigger clone is one base away. The chain joins TRBV10-3 to TRBJ1-5; 8 bases fit TRBD1. The CDR3 runs 15 residues. CDR1 and CDR2 from the germline V gene are ENHRY and SYGVKD. CDR3 protein: CAISQSGQGNQPQHF. DNA for the CDR3: TGTGCCATCAGTCAGTCGGGACAGGGCAATCAGCCCCAGCATTTT.

The chain recombines TRBV20-1 with TRBJ1-4, with TRBD1 matching 10 bases. The germline V gene has CDR1 DFQATT and CDR2 SNEGSKA (reference sequence). Unmatched junction bases numbered 3, after V lost 0 bases and J lost 8 bases. The CDR3 has 14 amino acids. The DNA for the CDR3 is TGCAGTGCTAGAGAGGAGACAGGGGGCGAAAAACTGTTTTTT. It specifies CSAREETGGEKLFF.

The genes are TRBV7-2 and TRBJ1-2, with 9 positions matching TRBD1. Germline-derived CDR1 and CDR2 are SGHTA and FQGNSA. Trimming cost V 5 bases and J 4 bases; bases outside gene matches: 8. The CDR3 has 15 amino acids. The CDR3 DNA sequence: TGTGCCAGCAGCCGTTGGACAGGGGATCCCTATGGCTACACCTTC. As protein: CASSRWTGDPYGYTF.

In the case of this clonotype: Being one base from a much bigger clone, this may be a read error. The V gene is TRBV11-2, the J gene TRBJ1-4, with 7 bases matching TRBD1. Germline values: CDR1 SGHAT, CDR2 FQNNGV. The CDR3 contains 15 residues. V gave up 0 bases and J gave up 5 bases; unmatched junction bases: 3. Here the CDR3 DNA reads TGTGCCAGCAGCTTAGAGGACAGGCTGAATGAAAAACTGTTTTTT. It encodes CASSLEDRLNEKLFF. The full variable domain, rest sourced from reference TRBV11-2 and TRBJ1-4, is EAGVAQSPRYKIIEKRQSVAFWCNPISGHATLYWYQQILGQGPKLLIQFQNNGVVDDSQLPKDRFSAERLKGVDSTLKIQPAKLEDSAVYLCASSLEDRLNEKLFFGSGTQLSVL.

The J gene is TRBJ2-7, the V gene TRBV13; a possible D gene is TRBD2 (6 bases). Trimming shortened V by 6 bases and J by 6 bases, and 18 bases separated the two germline ends. Germline loops: CDR1 PRHDT, CDR2 FYEKMQ (reference sequence). The CDR3 extends over 14 amino acids. CDR3 in amino acids: CASSGRELGGEQYF. CDR3 DNA: TGTGCCAGCAGTGGTCGGGAGTTGGGAGGCGAGCAGTACTTC.

This clonotype was recorded many times. The chain recombines TRBV24-1 with TRBJ2-2; D gene unclear. V was shortened by 2 bases and J by 6 bases, with 9 bases between the two germline ends. The V gene's germline CDR1 is KGHDR and CDR2 SFDVKD. The CDR3 covers 14 residues. The CDR3 DNA follows: TGTGCCACCAGTGATTCCGGGTGGGCCGGGGAGCTGTTTTTT. It is translated as CATSDSGWAGELFF.

The rearrangement uses TRBV25-1 and TRBJ1-6; 7 bases are a match to TRBD1. The CDR3 is made up of 12 amino acids. Trimming took 8 bases from V and 15 from J; bases not matched to a gene: 10. Germline lookup yields CDR1 MGHDK and CDR2 SYGVNS. CDR3: CASARDSQLLHF. The CDR3 nucleotides are TGTGCCAGCGCAAGGGACAGCCAACTCCTCCACTTT.

Remarks on this clonotype: This could be a read error, since a much larger clone is one nucleotide away. The V gene is TRBV20-1, the J gene TRBJ1-1, with D possibly matching TRBD1 (5 bases). CDR3 length equals 12 residues. Germline CDR1 DFQATT, CDR2 SNEGSKA (reference sequence). The CDR3 sequence: CGAAGGDTEAFF. The CDR3 DNA sequence: TGCGGCGCCGCCGGGGGGGACACTGAAGCTTTCTTT.

This clonotype was seen at least ten times. The CDR3 protein is CSVPQGAHEKLFF. In DNA form, the CDR3 reads TGCAGTGTTCCACAGGGGGCTCATGAAAAACTGTTTTTT. V and J are TRBV20-1 and TRBJ1-4, with TRBD1 identical over 9 bases. The CDR3 is 13 residues long. The V and J ends lost 7 bases and 6 bases, in that order; junction bases with no gene match: 6. CDR1 is DFQATT, CDR2 SNEGSKA, per germline (reference sequence).

This clonotype has a count of ten or more. The chain couples TRBV19 to TRBJ1-1, with D tentatively TRBD1 (5 bases). CDR1 and CDR2 from the germline V gene are LNHDA and SQIVND (reference sequence). Trimming took 7 bases from V and 0 from J, leaving 18 bases between them. The CDR3 contains 16 residues. CDR3 in amino acids: CASTLGDGPMNTEAFF. As DNA, the CDR3 is TGTGCCAGTACCCTGGGGGACGGACCCATGAACACTGAAGCTTTCTTT.

This clonotype was counted ten times or more. This chain connects TRBV19 to TRBJ2-7; possibly TRBD1 or TRBD2 for D (5 bases each). V was cut by 7 bases and J by 0 bases, with 10 bases left in between. This CDR3 is built from 13 residues. Germline values: CDR1 LNHDA, CDR2 SQIVND (reference sequence). The CDR3 region has the DNA TGTGCCAGTATGGGACGGAACTCCTACGAGCAGTACTTC. This encodes CASMGRNSYEQYF.

This clonotype was seen ten or more times. The CDR3 is CASSAQGGTGDEKLFF. The CDR3 nucleotides read TGTGCCAGCAGCGCCCAGGGCGGGACAGGGGATGAAAAACTGTTTTTT. The chain carries TRBV9 and TRBJ1-4, with TRBD1 identical over 10 bases. Trimming took 3 bases from V and 6 from J; bases not matched to a gene: 8. Germline V gives CDR1 SGDLS, CDR2 YYNGEE. CDR3 length equals 16 residues.